These 13 T cell receptor beta chains were sequenced from one sample in a study of metastatic and nonmetastatic thyroid tumors (TCRdb year 2020). No treatment had been received by any patient before thyroid surgery. Libraries came from PCR. Sequenced using an Illumina HiSeq 4000. TCRdb reprocessed the public reads (quality trimming at Q25 with fastp, clone calling with MiXCR) and kept in-frame beta chains. Present in this sample are approximately 28,000 clones, about 24% of which were seen just once. 14% to 15% of the sample is taken by the ten largest. The sample comprised blood. All receptors come from a female donor with papillary thyroid cancer or a benign thyroid nodule (not recorded which). Some clones in this sample may be carry-over from other donors' samples.

This clone was found a few times. The chain joins TRBV6-1 to TRBJ1-1; D is perhaps TRBD1 (5 bases). The length of the CDR3 is 13 residues. The germline gives CDR1 MNHNS, CDR2 SASEGT. The V end was cut by 11 bases, the J end by 0 bases, with 13 bases between. CDR3 protein: CAGQTSVNTEAFF. As DNA, the CDR3 is TGTGCCGGACAAACATCGGTGAACACTGAAGCTTTCTTT.

This clone was counted ten times or more. The junction departs from the called germline gene at one end, perhaps through a read error. The CDR3 coding sequence is TGTGCCAGCAGCTTAACCGTCACGGGAGGCAAAGACATTCAGTACTTC. Translating it yields CASSLTVTGGKDIQYF. The chain couples TRBV7-8 to TRBJ2-4; 7 bases align to TRBD2. Germline CDR1 is SGHVS and CDR2 is FQNEAQ. The CDR3 extends over 16 amino acids.

This clone was observed many times. The CDR3 is CASSFKGGTEAFF. CDR3 DNA: TGTGCCAGCAGCTTTAAGGGTGGTACTGAAGCTTTCTTT. This chain joins TRBV7-2 and TRBJ1-1; D is uncertain. This CDR3 spans 13 amino acids. V lost 3 bases to trimming and J lost 5 bases, with 10 bases between them. Germline V CDR1 and CDR2: SGHTA, FQGNSA.

The rearrangement uses TRBV7-8 and TRBJ2-3; D is perhaps TRBD2 (6 bases). V was pared by 4 bases and J by 5 bases, with 19 bases between. The germline V gene encodes CDR1 SGHVS and CDR2 FQNEAQ. The CDR3 is 16 amino acids. This chain's CDR3 is CASSYVLAGVGDTQYF. The CDR3 DNA follows: TGTGCCAGCAGCTATGTACTAGCTGGAGTAGGAGATACGCAGTATTTT. The whole variable domain, filled in from reference TRBV7-8 and TRBJ2-3, reads GAGVSQSPRYKVAKRGQDVALRCDPISGHVSLFWYQQALGQGPEFLTYFQNEAQLDKSGLPSDRFFAERPEGSVSTLKIQRTQQEDSAVYLCASSYVLAGVGDTQYFGPGTRLTVL.

There are a few counts of this clone. V usage is TRBV6-1 and J usage is TRBJ1-2; 8 bases fit TRBD1. From germline, CDR1 is MNHNS and CDR2 SASEGT. The CDR3 totals 16 residues. The V gene end was trimmed by 2 bases and the J gene end by 0 bases; junction bases not matched to a gene: 5. The CDR3 DNA is TGTGCCAGCAGTGAAAGGGAGACAGGGGCTAACTATGGCTACACCTTC. Protein: CASSERETGANYGYTF.

In this sample, this clone turned up a few times. The chain links TRBV7-6 to TRBJ2-1, with D possibly called TRBD1 or TRBD2 (6 bases each). In germline, CDR1 is SGHVS, CDR2 FNYEAQ. The length of the CDR3 is 15 residues. Trimming took 5 bases from V and 5 from J, leaving 16 bases between them. This CDR3 is CASSTGTGGNNEQFF. In nucleotides, the CDR3 is TGTGCCAGCAGCACAGGTACCGGGGGCAACAATGAGCAGTTCTTC. The whole variable domain, filled in from reference TRBV7-6 and TRBJ2-1, reads GAGVSQSPRYKVTKRGQDVALRCDPISGHVSLYWYRQALGQGPEFLTYFNYEAQQDKSGLPNDRFSAERPEGSISTLTIQRTEQRDSAMYRCASSTGTGGNNEQFFGPGTRLTVL.

This clone showed up many times. The chain carries TRBV11-2 and TRBJ1-3; 10 bases align to TRBD1. CDR3 length: 14 amino acids. Per germline, CDR1 SGHAT and CDR2 FQNNGV. Trimming removed 4 bases from V and 3 bases from J; junction bases left unmatched: 0. The CDR3 region is CASSWDRGGNTIYF. CDR3 bases: TGTGCCAGCAGCTGGGACAGGGGTGGAAACACCATATATTTT.

This clone was seen at least ten times. V usage is TRBV19 and J usage is TRBJ2-3; D unresolved. The CDR3 spans 14 residues. V was clipped by 3 bases and J by 0 bases, with 7 bases between them. Germline V gene sequence: CDR1 LNHDA, CDR2 SQIVND (reference sequence). In DNA form, the CDR3 reads TGTGCCAGTAGTATTAGAATCAGCACAGATACGCAGTATTTT. Protein sequence: CASSIRISTDTQYF.

Sample share makes this clone medium-sized. The chain combines TRBV27 with TRBJ1-4, with unresolved D. This CDR3 region has 14 residues. V dropped 4 bases and J dropped 5 bases, with 11 bases sitting between them. Germline V gene lookup returns CDR1 MNHEY and CDR2 SMNVEV (reference sequence). CDR3 sequence: CASSSQLNNEKLFF. As DNA, the CDR3 is TGTGCCAGCAGTTCACAGTTGAACAATGAAAAACTGTTTTTT. The full variable domain, completed using reference TRBV27 and TRBJ1-4, is EAQVTQNPRYLITVTGKKLTVTCSQNMNHEYMSWYRQDPGLGLRQIYYSMNVEVTDKGDVPEGYKVSRKEKRNFPLILESPSPNQTSLYFCASSSQLNNEKLFFGSGTQLSVL.

The chain recombines TRBV7-8 with TRBJ2-4; 7 bases are shared with TRBD2. Looked up from germline, CDR1 is SGHVS and CDR2 is FQNEAQ. The V and J ends lost 2 bases and 4 bases, in that order; junction bases with no gene match: 8. The CDR3 contains 16 residues. The CDR3 region is CASSLNVTGGKNIQYF. The DNA of the CDR3 is TGTGCCAGCAGCTTAAACGTCACGGGAGGTAAAAACATTCAGTACTTC.

This clone has a handful of counts. CDR3 sequence reads: CASSRLSGGATDTQYF. The CDR3 bases are TGTGCCAGCAGCCGACTTAGCGGGGGGGCTACAGATACGCAGTATTTT. This chain links TRBV12-3 or TRBV12-4 with TRBJ2-3, with TRBD2 matching over 11 bases. This CDR3 comprises 16 residues. After removal of 6 bases from V and 3 bases from J, the junction contained 8 bases not matched to a gene.

This clone was detected many times. The chain recombines TRBV6-2 or TRBV6-3 with TRBJ2-3; D not certain. The V gene's germline CDR1 is MNHEY and CDR2 SVGEGT. V lost 5 bases and J 2 bases, leaving 5 bases between the germline ends. The CDR3 has 12 residues. The CDR3 sequence: CASSDTTDTQYF. CDR3 coding DNA: TGTGCCAGCAGTGACACCACAGATACGCAGTATTTT.

In this sample, this clone turned up a few times. Compared with germline, one end of the junction differs, possibly owing to a read error. The V and J genes are TRBV12-3 or TRBV12-4 and TRBJ2-3; D is possibly TRBD2 (6 bases). The CDR3 length is 18 residues. This CDR3 is CASSLFPSSVSRTDTHYF. CDR3 in DNA: TGTGCCAGCAGTTTATTCCCATCTAGCGTGAGTCGCACAGATACGCATTATTTT.